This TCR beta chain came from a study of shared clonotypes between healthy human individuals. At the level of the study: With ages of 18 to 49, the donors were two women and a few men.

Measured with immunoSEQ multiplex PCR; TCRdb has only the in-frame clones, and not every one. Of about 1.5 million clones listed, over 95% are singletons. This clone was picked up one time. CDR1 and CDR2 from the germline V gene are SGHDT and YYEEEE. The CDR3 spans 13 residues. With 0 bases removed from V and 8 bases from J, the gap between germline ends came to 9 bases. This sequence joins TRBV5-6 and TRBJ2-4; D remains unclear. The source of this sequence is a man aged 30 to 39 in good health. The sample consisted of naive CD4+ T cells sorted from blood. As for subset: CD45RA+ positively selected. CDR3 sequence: CASSLGSRDIQYF. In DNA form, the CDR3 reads TGTGCCAGCAGCTTGGGCAGTAGAGACATTCAGTACTTC. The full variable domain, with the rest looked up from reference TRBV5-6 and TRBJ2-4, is DAGVTQSPTHLIKTRGQQVTLRCSPKSGHDTVSWYQQALGQGPQFIFQYYEEEERQRGNFPDRFSGHQFPNYSSELNVNALLLGDSALYLCASSLGSRDIQYFGAGTRLSVL.